A single count supports the clone carrying this T cell receptor beta chain. Its antigen remains unidentified. Measured with immunoSEQ multiplex PCR; TCRdb has only the in-frame clones, and not every one. The sample records roughly 230,000 clones, roughly 87% being singletons. These data are taken from a study of cytomegalovirus exposure and HLA in healthy donors. CDR1 and CDR2 from the germline V gene are SQVTM and ANQGSEA. J lost 4 bases, V lost 6 bases, and 6 bases had no gene match. The CDR3 consists of 13 residues. Study-wide results and limits: Generally TCR sequences proved uncommon, though certain public TCRs appeared in numerous donors.

The chain uses TRBV29-1 and TRBJ1-2; the match to TRBD1 covers 9 bases. Sequencing was carried out using PBMCs. The TCR sequence derives from a woman aged 25-40 years in good health and CMV-seronegative. The chain's CDR3 is CSVNPGQGYGYTF. CDR3 DNA sequence: TGCAGCGTAAACCCGGGACAGGGCTATGGCTACACCTTC.